The 22 T cell receptor beta chains below all came from one sample that was sequenced in a study of radiotherapy plus CTLA-4 blockade in lung cancer. The data were produced by immunoSEQ multiplex PCR, yet TCRdb's version contains in-frame clones alone and is incomplete. The sample lists about 26,000 clones, over 70% seen once, with 20% to 30% in the top ten. The material was peripheral blood, obtained from a patient treated with radiotherapy plus ipilimumab. These receptors were taken from a human donor with non-small cell lung cancer that progressed on radiotherapy plus ipilimumab.

The chain carries TRBV6-6 and TRBJ1-2; D is uncertain. This CDR3 has 13 amino acids. Germline V gene data show CDR1 as MNHNY and CDR2 as SVGAGI (reference sequence). V dropped 6 bases and J dropped 2 bases, with 10 bases sitting between them. The CDR3 coding sequence is TGTGCCAGCAGCCTCGCAGAGAACTATGGCTACACCTTC. It translates to CASSLAENYGYTF.

The chain has TRBV28 and TRBJ2-7; D call uncertain. The CDR3 runs to 12 residues. Germline CDR1 is MDHEN and CDR2 is SYDVKM. V dropped 5 bases and J dropped 2 bases, with 7 bases sitting between them. Here the CDR3 DNA reads TGTGCCAGCAGTCCTTCCCCCTACGAGCAGTACTTC. Its protein is CASSPSPYEQYF.

This chain uses TRBV11-2 with TRBJ2-2; TRBD2 matches at 10 bases. This CDR3 region has 15 residues. The germline gives CDR1 SGHAT, CDR2 FQNNGV. Unmatched junction bases numbered 2, after V lost 5 bases and J lost 2 bases. The chain's CDR3 is CASSPSGGNTGELFF. The CDR3 region has the DNA TGTGCCAGCAGCCCTAGCGGGGGAAACACCGGGGAGCTGTTTTTT.

V gene TRBV5-4 combines with J gene TRBJ1-1; TRBD1 aligns across 7 bases. Germline assignment: CDR1 SGHNT and CDR2 YYREEE (reference sequence). CDR3 length: 11 residues. The junction had 7 bases not matched to a gene; V was cut back by 7 bases and J by 10 bases. The CDR3 spells CASSTGQRAFF. CDR3 nucleotides: TGTGCCAGCTCAACGGGACAGCGAGCTTTCTTT.

The chain has TRBV18 and TRBJ1-2; TRBD1 matches 10 bases. The germline V gene encodes CDR1 KGHSH and CDR2 LQKENI. Unmatched junction bases numbered 8, after V lost 1 base and J lost 9 bases. The CDR3 runs to 15 residues. The CDR3 sequence is CASSPLGTGELSYTF. The DNA for the CDR3 is TGTGCCAGCTCACCACTGGGGACAGGGGAGCTCAGCTACACCTTC.

The chain joins TRBV6-5 to TRBJ1-2; D is perhaps TRBD1 (6 bases). The CDR3 loop spans 12 amino acids. The germline CDR1 and CDR2 sequences are MNHEY and SVGAGI. Trimming removed 6 bases from V and 4 bases from J, with 9 bases in between. CDR3 in amino acids: CASSDRSYGYTF. Here the CDR3 DNA reads TGTGCCAGCAGCGACAGGTCCTATGGCTACACCTTC.

This clone was seen only a few times. The rearrangement links TRBV7-9 to TRBJ2-5; D may be TRBD1 (6 bases). This CDR3 is 15 amino acids long. Germline CDR1 is SEHNR and CDR2 is FQNEAQ (reference sequence). Trimming took 5 bases from V and 4 from J, leaving 17 bases between them. The CDR3 DNA reads as TGTGCCAGCAGCGGGGCCAGGGGCGAGGGAGAGACCCAGTACTTC. Translated, it gives CASSGARGEGETQYF. The full variable domain, rest sourced from reference TRBV7-9 and TRBJ2-5, is DTGVSQNPRHKITKRGQNVTFRCDPISEHNRLYWYRQTLGQGPEFLTYFQNEAQLEKSRLLSDRFSAERPKGSFSTLEIQRTEQGDSAMYLCASSGARGEGETQYFGPGTRLLVL.

The chain is built from TRBV28 and TRBJ1-2; D is unclear. CDR1 is MDHEN and CDR2 is SYDVKM in the germline V gene. The V and J ends lost 7 bases and 8 bases respectively, with 11 bases between them. The CDR3 totals 11 residues. CDR3 residues: CASTDPIGYTF. The CDR3 DNA reads TGTGCCAGCACGGACCCGATCGGCTACACCTTC.

The chain carries TRBV9 and TRBJ2-1; 8 bases align to TRBD2. Germline-derived CDR1 and CDR2 are SGDLS and YYNGEE. The CDR3 spans 16 residues. V dropped 4 bases and J dropped 8; count of bases not matched to a gene: 14. The CDR3 nucleotides read TGTGCCAGCAGCAGCCGAACGGGAGGGCCTTACGATGAGCAGTTCTTC. Protein sequence: CASSSRTGGPYDEQFF.

This clone occurred a few times. V is TRBV10-2 and J is TRBJ2-7, with 9 bases that match TRBD1. Germline V lookup: CDR1 WSHSY, CDR2 SAAADI. V gave up 6 bases and J gave up 6 bases; unmatched junction bases: 6. The CDR3 spans 13 residues. CDR3 in DNA: TGCGCCAGCAGGTATGGACAGGGGTCCGAGCAGTACTTC. Residues: CASRYGQGSEQYF.

The chain links TRBV4-3 to TRBJ2-3; 8 positions match TRBD2. V trimming: 8 bases; J trimming: 1 base; junction bases outside the gene matches: 5. The CDR3 loop spans 14 amino acids. CDR1 is LGHNA and CDR2 is YSLEER in the germline V gene. The CDR3 loop is CASGAGARTDTQYF. The DNA for the CDR3 is TGCGCCAGCGGAGCGGGGGCCCGCACAGATACGCAGTATTTT.

V is TRBV11-2 and J is TRBJ2-3; 9 bases are a match to TRBD1. V dropped 2 bases and J dropped 3; count of bases not matched to a gene: 12. CDR3 length: 18 residues. The germline gives CDR1 SGHAT, CDR2 FQNNGV. The CDR3 protein is CASSLFPRRDRATDTQYF. The CDR3 nucleotides are TGTGCCAGCAGCTTATTTCCCAGGAGGGACAGGGCGACAGATACGCAGTATTTT.

The sample holds one count of this clone. The CDR3 here is CASTAHSGANVLTF. CDR3 bases: TGTGCCAGCACCGCTCACTCTGGGGCCAACGTCCTGACTTTC. J is TRBJ2-6 and V is TRBV27; D uncertain. Trimming took 7 bases from V and 0 from J, leaving 7 bases between them. In germline, CDR1 is MNHEY, CDR2 SMNVEV (reference sequence). The CDR3 runs 14 residues.

The V and J genes are TRBV5-1 and TRBJ2-7; 9 nucleotides match TRBD1. V trimming: 0 bases; J trimming: 3 bases; junction bases outside the gene matches: 1. Germline V gene sequence: CDR1 SGHRS, CDR2 YFSETQ. The CDR3 spans 14 residues. This chain's CDR3 is CASSLEGQGYEQYF. DNA for the CDR3: TGCGCCAGCAGCTTGGAGGGACAGGGCTACGAGCAGTACTTC.

This clone was seen just once. The genes are TRBV2 and TRBJ1-3; no firm D call. There are 13 residues in the CDR3. V lost 2 bases to trimming and J lost 4 bases, with 6 bases between them. Germline V gene lookup returns CDR1 SNHLY and CDR2 FYNNEI. The DNA of the CDR3 is TGTGCCAGCAGTGAAAAATGGGGAAACACCATATATTTT. Protein: CASSEKWGNTIYF.

This clone was observed a handful of times. This sequence joins TRBV5-6 and TRBJ1-5; D gene ambiguous. Germline CDR1 reads SGHDT; CDR2 reads YYEEEE. Trimming shortened V by 0 bases and J by 5 bases, and 3 bases separated the two germline ends. CDR3 size: 12 residues. The CDR3 DNA sequence: TGTGCCAGCAGCTTGGGAGATCAGCCCCAGCATTTT. This codes for CASSLGDQPQHF.

The CDR3: CASRDPGRFEQYF. The CDR3 DNA reads TGTGCCTCCCGGGATCCGGGTCGATTCGAGCAGTACTTC. The rearrangement joins TRBV27 to TRBJ2-7, with D maybe TRBD2 (5 bases). Germline V CDR1 and CDR2: MNHEY, SMNVEV (reference sequence). The CDR3 sequence is 13 residues long. The V end lost 11 bases, the J end lost 6 bases, and 20 bases lay between the germline ends.

The chain is built from TRBV19 and TRBJ1-1; 7 positions match TRBD1. Looked up from germline, CDR1 is LNHDA and CDR2 is SQIVND (reference sequence). The V and J ends lost 3 bases and 5 bases, in that order; junction bases with no gene match: 9. There are 15 residues in the CDR3. For the CDR3, the DNA is TGTGCCAGTAGTATGCAGGGGGGCCGGAGGACTGAAGCTTTCTTT. Amino acid sequence: CASSMQGGRRTEAFF.

Regarding this clone: Other DNA sequences in the same sample also yield this CDR3. The chain recombines TRBV9 with TRBJ1-3; possible D gene TRBD1, 5 bases. CDR1 and CDR2 (germline): SGDLS, YYNGEE. Between the trimmed V and J ends, which lost 0 bases and 0 bases, there was a span of 10 bases. This CDR3 contains 16 residues. CDR3 loop: CASSVAYRSSGNTIYF. The CDR3 DNA reads TGTGCCAGCAGCGTAGCTTACAGGAGCTCTGGAAACACCATATATTTT.

The V gene is TRBV9, the J gene TRBJ1-4; 7 positions agree with TRBD1. CDR3 length equals 15 residues. CDR1 and CDR2 from the germline V gene are SGDLS and YYNGEE. With V trimmed by 4 bases and J by 8 bases, 11 bases remained unmatched. Here the CDR3 reads CASSPTGTEGEKLFF. DNA for the CDR3: TGTGCCAGCAGCCCGACCGGGACAGAAGGCGAAAAACTGTTTTTT.

V and J are TRBV28 and TRBJ1-1; 9 nucleotides agree with TRBD1. CDR1 and CDR2 (germline): MDHEN, SYDVKM. The CDR3 has 14 amino acids. V gave up 5 bases and J gave up 4 bases; unmatched junction bases: 5. In nucleotides, the CDR3 is TGTGCCAGCAGTAGACAGGGGGGGAGCACTGAAGCTTTCTTT. It encodes CASSRQGGSTEAFF.

This chain uses TRBV11-2 with TRBJ2-5, with D perhaps matching TRBD2 (7 bases). V dropped 1 base and J dropped 1 base, with 13 bases sitting between them. The germline V gene has CDR1 SGHAT and CDR2 FQNNGV. The CDR3 covers 16 residues. CDR3 in amino acids: CASSLVGGGIQETQYF. CDR3 bases: TGTGCCAGCAGCTTAGTTGGCGGGGGCATCCAAGAGACCCAGTACTTC.